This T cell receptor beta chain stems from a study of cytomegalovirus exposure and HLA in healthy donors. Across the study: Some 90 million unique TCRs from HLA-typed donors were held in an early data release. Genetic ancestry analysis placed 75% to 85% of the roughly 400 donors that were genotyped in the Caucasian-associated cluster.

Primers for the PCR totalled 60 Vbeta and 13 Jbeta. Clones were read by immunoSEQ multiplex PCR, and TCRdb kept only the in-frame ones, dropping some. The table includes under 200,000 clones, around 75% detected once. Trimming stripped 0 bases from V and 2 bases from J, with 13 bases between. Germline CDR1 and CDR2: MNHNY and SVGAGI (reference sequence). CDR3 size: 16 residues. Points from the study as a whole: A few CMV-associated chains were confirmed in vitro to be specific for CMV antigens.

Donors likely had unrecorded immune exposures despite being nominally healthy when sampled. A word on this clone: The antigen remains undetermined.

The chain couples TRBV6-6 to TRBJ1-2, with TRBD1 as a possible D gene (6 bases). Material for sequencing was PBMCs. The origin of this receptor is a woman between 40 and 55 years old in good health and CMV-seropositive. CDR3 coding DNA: TGTGCCAGCAGTTACTCGAACCAGGGGCGGAACTATGGCTACACCTTC. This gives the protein CASSYSNQGRNYGYTF.